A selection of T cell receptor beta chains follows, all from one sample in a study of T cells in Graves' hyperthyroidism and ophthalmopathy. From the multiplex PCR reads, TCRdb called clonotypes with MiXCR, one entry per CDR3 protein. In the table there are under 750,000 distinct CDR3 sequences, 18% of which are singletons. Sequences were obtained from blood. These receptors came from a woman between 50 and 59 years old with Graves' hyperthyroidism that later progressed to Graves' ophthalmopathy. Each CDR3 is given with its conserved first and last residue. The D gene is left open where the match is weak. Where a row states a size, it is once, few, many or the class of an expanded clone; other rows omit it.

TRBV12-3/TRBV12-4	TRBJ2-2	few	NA	TGTGCCAGCAGTTTAGCGAGGGGAGACACCGGGGAGCTGTTTTTT	CASSLARGDTGELFF
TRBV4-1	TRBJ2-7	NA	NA	TGCGCCAGCAGCCAAGAAAGTCGGGTTTCCTACGAGCAGTACTTC	CASSQESRVSYEQYF
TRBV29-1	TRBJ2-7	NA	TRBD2	TGCAGCGTTGTTGGCGGGGGGGGCAACGAGCAGTACTTC	CSVVGGGGNEQYF
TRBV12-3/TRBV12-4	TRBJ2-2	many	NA	TGTGCCAGCAGTTTAAGCGACAACACCGGGGAGCTGTTTTTT	CASSLSDNTGELFF
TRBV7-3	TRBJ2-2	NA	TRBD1	TGTGCCAGCAGCCCCACCTTCGAACGACAGGGGAACACCGGGGAGCTGTTTTTT	CASSPTFERQGNTGELFF
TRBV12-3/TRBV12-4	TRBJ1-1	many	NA	TGTGCCAGCAGTCCGACCAACGAGCCTCATACTGAAGCTTTCTTT	CASSPTNEPHTEAFF
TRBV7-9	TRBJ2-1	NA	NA	TGTGCCAGCAGCTCCCGGCTGCGTGTCGGGTTCTACAATGAGCAGTTCTTC	CASSSRLRVGFYNEQFF
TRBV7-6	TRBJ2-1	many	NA	TGTGCCAGCAGTCTAGTCCAGCCTTTCCATGAGCAGTTCTTC	CASSLVQPFHEQFF
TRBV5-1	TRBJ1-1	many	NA	TGCGCCAGTCGATACAGGATGAACACTGAAGCTTTCTTT	CASRYRMNTEAFF
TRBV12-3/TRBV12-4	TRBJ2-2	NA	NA	TGTGCCAGCAGGGCTTTTGGGGTTTTGAACACCGGGGAGCTGTTTTTT	CASRAFGVLNTGELFF
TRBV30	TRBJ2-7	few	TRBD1	TGTGCCTGGAGCCTTCCCATCGGGACAGGGAGGGCCGAGCAGTACTTC	CAWSLPIGTGRAEQYF
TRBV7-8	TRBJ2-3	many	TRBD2	TGTGCCAGCAGCCCCCGAAGGTGGCTAGCGGGGGGTGGTGCGCAGTATTTT	CASSPRRWLAGGGAQYF
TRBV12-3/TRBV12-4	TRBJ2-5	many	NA	TGTGCCAGCAGTTTCTCGGCGGGGGCTGAAGAGACCCAGTACTTC	CASSFSAGAEETQYF
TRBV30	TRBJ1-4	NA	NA	TGTGCCTGGAGTGTGGTGGGGAATCGAGAAAAACTGTTTTTT	CAWSVVGNREKLFF
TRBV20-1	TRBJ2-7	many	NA	TGCAGTGCTAGAGATTTGGGGGGGGGGGCAAGTTGGGAGCAGTACTTC	CSARDLGGGASWEQYF
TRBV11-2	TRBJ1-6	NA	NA	TGTGCCAGCAGCTTAGCAGGGCGGGGGTATAATTCACCCCTCCACTTT	CASSLAGRGYNSPLHF